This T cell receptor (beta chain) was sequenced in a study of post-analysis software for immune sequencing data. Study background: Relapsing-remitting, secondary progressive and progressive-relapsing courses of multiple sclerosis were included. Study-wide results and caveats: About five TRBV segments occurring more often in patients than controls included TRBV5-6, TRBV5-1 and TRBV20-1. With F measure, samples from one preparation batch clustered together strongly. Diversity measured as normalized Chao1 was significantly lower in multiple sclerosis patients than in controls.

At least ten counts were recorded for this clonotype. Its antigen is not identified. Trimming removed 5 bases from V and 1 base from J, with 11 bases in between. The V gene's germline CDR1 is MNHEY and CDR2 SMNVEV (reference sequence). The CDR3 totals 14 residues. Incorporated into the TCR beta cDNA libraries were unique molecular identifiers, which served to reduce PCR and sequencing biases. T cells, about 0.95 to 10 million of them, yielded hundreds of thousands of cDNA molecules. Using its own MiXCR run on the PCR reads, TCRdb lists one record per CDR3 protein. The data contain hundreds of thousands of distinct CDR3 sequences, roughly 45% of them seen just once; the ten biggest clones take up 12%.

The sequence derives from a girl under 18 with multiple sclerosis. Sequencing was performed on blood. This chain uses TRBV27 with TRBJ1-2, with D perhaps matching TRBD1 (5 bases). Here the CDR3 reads CASSLDSDNYGYTF. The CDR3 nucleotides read TGTGCCAGCAGTCTCGACAGCGATAACTATGGCTACACCTTC.